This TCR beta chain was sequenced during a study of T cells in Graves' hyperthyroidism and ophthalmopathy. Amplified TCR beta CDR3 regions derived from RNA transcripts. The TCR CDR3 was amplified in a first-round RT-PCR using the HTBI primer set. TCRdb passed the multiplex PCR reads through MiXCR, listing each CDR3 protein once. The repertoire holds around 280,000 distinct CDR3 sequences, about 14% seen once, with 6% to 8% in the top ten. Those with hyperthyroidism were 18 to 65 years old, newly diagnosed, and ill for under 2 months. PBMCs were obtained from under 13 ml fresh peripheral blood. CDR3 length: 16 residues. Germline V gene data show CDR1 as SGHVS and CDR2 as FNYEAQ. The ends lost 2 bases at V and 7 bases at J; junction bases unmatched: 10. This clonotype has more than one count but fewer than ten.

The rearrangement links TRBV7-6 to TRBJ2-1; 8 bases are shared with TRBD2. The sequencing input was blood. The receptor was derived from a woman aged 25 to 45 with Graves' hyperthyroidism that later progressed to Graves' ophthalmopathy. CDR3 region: CASSLLPSGSKNEQFF. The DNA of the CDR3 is TGTGCCAGCAGCTTACTCCCCAGCGGGAGTAAGAATGAGCAGTTCTTC.